This TCR beta chain derives from a study of stem cell transplantation in POMP-related autoinflammatory disease. For this clone: The antigen remains undetermined. At one end the junction does not follow the germline gene, possibly because of a read error.

Only in-frame clones appear in the TCRdb table, and some are missing; sequencing was by immunoSEQ multiplex PCR. The sample includes roughly 11,000 clones, 85% to 90% seen only once; the top ten take around 50%. Germline assignment: CDR1 MGHRA and CDR2 YSYEKL. The CDR3 extends over 16 amino acids. PRAID featured prominent immunodeficiency. General study points: A trend toward lower repertoire diversity and greater clonality appeared in every analyzed T-cell subset of PRAID patients. Fewer unique TRB V-J gene pairings were identified in patients with PRAID.

The specimen comprised CD8+ T cells from PBMCs, sampled before stem cell transplantation. The chain links TRBV4-1 to TRBJ2-1, with a weak D call TRBD1 (6 bases). The origin of this receptor is a human donor with POMP-related autoinflammation and immune dysregulation (PRAID). CDR3 residues: CASRQVGASRANEQFF. The CDR3 DNA is TGCGCCAGCAGACAAGTGGGGGCCTCGCGGGCCAATGAGCAGTTCTTC.